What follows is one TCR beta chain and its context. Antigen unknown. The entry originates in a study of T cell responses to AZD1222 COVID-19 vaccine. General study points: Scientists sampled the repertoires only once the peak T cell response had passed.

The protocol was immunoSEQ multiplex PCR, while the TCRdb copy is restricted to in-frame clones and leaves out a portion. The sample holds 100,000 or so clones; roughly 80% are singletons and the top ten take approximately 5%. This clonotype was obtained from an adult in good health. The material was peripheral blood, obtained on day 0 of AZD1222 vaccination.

The CDR3 bases are TGTGCCAGCAATAGCGGCCCCGAAGCTTTCTTT. This gives the protein CASNSGPEAFF. The rearrangement links TRBV19 to TRBJ1-1; D is ambiguous. The V gene's germline CDR1 is LNHDA and CDR2 SQIVND (reference sequence). V was clipped by 9 bases and J by 8 bases, with 13 bases between them. The CDR3 covers 11 residues.